This T cell receptor beta chain appears in the sequencing data of a study of shared clonotypes between healthy human individuals. Profiled with immunoSEQ multiplex PCR; TCRdb holds only in-frame clones, not every one. The repertoire holds over a million clones, roughly 96% seen once, with over 1% in the top ten. General study results and limits: An expected dependence of interdonor clonotype sharing on sequencing depth was noted.

The CD4+ fraction was divided into a CD45RA+ naive subset and a CD45RA-negative memory subset. As for this clone: The antigen is not known.

Specimen: naive CD4+ T cells sorted from blood. Subset reported: CD45RA+ positively selected. This sequence originates from a man under 40 in good health.

CDR3 in amino acids: CASSFLTGAGYEQYF. DNA for the CDR3: TGTGCCAGCAGTTTTCTCACGGGAGCTGGCTACGAGCAGTACTTC. This chain joins TRBV27 and TRBJ2-7; tentatively, D is TRBD2 (6 bases). The CDR3 contains 15 residues. Between the trimmed V and J ends, which lost 3 bases and 3 bases, there was a span of 15 bases. Germline values: CDR1 MNHEY, CDR2 SMNVEV (reference sequence).